This T cell receptor beta chain was identified during a study of T-cell reconstitution after alpha-beta-depleted transplantation in children. The CDR3 is 20 residues long. Germline trimming cut 6 bases from V and 5 bases from J; bases unmatched to any gene: 21. Germline V gene sequence: CDR1 MNHEY, CDR2 SVGEGT. The TCRbeta library incorporated unique molecular identifiers. TCRdb recomputed calls from the PCR reads with MiXCR, one row per CDR3 protein. The data show approximately 390,000 distinct CDR3 sequences, with approximately 10% seen just once and 4.5% to 6% held by the top ten. The V gene is TRBV6-2 or TRBV6-3, the J gene TRBJ2-1; the match to TRBD1 covers 11 bases. The sample was PBMCs from the stem cell graft donor, taken from the stem cell graft. The TCR was taken from a human donor who donated a stem cell graft to a child with acute myeloid leukemia. The chain's CDR3 is CASSLRDRGYLGVADNEQFF. CDR3 nucleotide sequence: TGTGCCAGCAGCCTCAGGGACAGGGGGTACCTAGGGGTAGCGGACAATGAGCAGTTCTTC.